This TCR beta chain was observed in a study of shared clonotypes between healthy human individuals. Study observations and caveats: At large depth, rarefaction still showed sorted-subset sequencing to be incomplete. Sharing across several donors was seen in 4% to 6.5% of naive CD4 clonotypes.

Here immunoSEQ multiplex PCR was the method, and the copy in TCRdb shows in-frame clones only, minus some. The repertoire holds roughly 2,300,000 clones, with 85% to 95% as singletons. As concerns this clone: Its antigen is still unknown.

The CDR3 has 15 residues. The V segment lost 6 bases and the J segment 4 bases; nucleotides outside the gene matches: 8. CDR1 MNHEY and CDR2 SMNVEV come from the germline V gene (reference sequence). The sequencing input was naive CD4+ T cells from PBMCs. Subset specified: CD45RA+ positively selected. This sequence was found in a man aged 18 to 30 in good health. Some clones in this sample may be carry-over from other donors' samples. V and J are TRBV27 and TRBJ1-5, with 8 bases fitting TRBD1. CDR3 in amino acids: CASRKTGTGNQPQHF. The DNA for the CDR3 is TGTGCCAGCAGGAAGACGGGGACAGGTAATCAGCCCCAGCATTTT.